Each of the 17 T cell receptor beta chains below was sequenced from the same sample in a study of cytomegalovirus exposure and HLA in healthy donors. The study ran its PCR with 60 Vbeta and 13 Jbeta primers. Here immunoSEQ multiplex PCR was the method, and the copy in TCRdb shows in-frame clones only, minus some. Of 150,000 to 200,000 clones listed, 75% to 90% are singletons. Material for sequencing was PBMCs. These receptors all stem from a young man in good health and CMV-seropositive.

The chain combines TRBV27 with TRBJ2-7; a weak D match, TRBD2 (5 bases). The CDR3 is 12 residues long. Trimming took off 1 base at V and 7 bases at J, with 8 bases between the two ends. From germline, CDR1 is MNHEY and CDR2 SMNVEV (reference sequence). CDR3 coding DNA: TGTGCCAGCAGTTTATTGACGGGGGAGCAGTACTTC. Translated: CASSLLTGEQYF.

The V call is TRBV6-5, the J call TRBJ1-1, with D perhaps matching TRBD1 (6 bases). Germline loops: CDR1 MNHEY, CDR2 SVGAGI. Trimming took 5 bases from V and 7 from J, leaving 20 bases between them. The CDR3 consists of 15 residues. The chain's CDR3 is CASSAQGLRAFEAFF. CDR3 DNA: TGTGCCAGCAGTGCCCAGGGGCTCAGGGCCTTTGAAGCTTTCTTT.

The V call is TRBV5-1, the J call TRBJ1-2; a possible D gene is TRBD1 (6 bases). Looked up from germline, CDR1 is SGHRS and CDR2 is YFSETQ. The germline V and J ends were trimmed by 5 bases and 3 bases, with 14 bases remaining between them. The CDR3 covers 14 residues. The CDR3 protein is CASSHSPGDYGYTF. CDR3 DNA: TGCGCCAGCAGTCATTCTCCAGGGGACTATGGCTACACCTTC.

The DNA of the CDR3 is TGTGCCAGCAGCTTAACGCCTAGCGGACCTATAGAGCAGTACTTC. Protein sequence: CASSLTPSGPIEQYF. The gene calls are TRBV7-3 and TRBJ2-7; 7 nucleotides align to TRBD2. V was clipped by 0 bases and J by 7 bases; unmatched bases: 9. Germline CDR1 reads SGHTA; CDR2 reads FQGTGA. The length of the CDR3 is 15 residues.

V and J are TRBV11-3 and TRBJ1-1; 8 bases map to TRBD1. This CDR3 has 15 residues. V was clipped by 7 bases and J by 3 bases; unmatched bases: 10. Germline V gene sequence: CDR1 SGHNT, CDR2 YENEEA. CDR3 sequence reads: CASTTTGVGYTEAFF. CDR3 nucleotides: TGTGCCAGCACCACGACAGGGGTGGGGTACACTGAAGCTTTCTTT.

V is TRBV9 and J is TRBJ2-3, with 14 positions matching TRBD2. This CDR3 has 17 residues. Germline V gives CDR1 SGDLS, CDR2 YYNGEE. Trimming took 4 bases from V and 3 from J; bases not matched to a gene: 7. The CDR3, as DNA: TGTGCCAGCAGCTCTAGAGGGACTAGCGGGAGAACAGATACGCAGTATTTT. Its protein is CASSSRGTSGRTDTQYF.

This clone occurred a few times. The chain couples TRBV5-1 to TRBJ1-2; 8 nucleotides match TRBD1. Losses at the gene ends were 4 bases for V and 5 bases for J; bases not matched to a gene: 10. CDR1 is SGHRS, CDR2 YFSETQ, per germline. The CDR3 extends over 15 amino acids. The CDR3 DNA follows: TGCGCCAGCAGCACGTCCCCGACAGGGGATTATGGCTACACCTTC. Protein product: CASSTSPTGDYGYTF.

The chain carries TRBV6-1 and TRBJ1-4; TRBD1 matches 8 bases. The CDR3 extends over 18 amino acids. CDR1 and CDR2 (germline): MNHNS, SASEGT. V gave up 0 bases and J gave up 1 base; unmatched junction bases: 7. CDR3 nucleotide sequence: TGTGCCAGCAGTGAAGCGCTTCGGACAGGGATAACTAATGAAAAACTGTTTTTT. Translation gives CASSEALRTGITNEKLFF.

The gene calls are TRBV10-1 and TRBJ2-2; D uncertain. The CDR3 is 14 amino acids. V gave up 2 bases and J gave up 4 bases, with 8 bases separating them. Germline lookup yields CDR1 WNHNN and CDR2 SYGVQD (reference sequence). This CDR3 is CASSEPTITGELFF. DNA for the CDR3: TGCGCCAGCAGTGAGCCGACAATCACCGGGGAGCTGTTTTTT.

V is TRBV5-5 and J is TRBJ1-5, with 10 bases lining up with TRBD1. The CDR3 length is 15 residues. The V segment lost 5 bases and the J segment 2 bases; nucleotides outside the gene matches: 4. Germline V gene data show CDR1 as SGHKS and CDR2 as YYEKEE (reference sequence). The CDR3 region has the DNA TGTGCCAGCAGTACCGGGACAGGGGGCAATCAGCCCCAGCATTTT. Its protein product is CASSTGTGGNQPQHF.

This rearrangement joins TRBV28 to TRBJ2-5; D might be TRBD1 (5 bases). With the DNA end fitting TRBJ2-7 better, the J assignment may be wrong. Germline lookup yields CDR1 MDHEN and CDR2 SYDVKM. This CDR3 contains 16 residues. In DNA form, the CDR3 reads TGTGCCAGTAGCAGTTTCGGCCAGGGTTCGAGGTACGAGCAGTACTTC. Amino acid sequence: CASSSFGQGSRYEQYF.

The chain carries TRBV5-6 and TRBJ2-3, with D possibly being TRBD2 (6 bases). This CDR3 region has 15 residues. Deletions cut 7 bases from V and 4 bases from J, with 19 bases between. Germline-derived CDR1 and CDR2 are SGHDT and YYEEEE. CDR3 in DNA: TGTGCCAGCGCCGGAATGGGCGGGGTTGCAGATACGCAGTATTTT. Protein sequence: CASAGMGGVADTQYF.

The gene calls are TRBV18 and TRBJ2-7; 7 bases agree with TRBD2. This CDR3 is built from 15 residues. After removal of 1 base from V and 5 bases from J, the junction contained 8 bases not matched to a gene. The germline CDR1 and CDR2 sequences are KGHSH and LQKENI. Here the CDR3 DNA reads TGTGCCAGCTCACCACGGGGGGGGACCCGCGACGAGCAGTACTTC. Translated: CASSPRGGTRDEQYF.

The CDR3 loop is CASRDYQETQYF. In DNA, the CDR3 is TGCGCCAGCAGAGACTATCAAGAGACCCAGTACTTC. The chain employs TRBV5-1 and TRBJ2-5; D may be TRBD2 (5 bases). Germline assignment: CDR1 SGHRS and CDR2 YFSETQ. The CDR3 consists of 12 residues. The ends were cut back, 5 bases at V and 2 bases at J, with 7 bases in the middle.

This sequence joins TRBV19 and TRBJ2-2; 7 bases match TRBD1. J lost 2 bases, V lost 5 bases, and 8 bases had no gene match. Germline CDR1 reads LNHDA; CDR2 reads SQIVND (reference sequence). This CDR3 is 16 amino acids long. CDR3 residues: CASSPGTVINTGELFF. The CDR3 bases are TGTGCCAGTAGTCCCGGGACAGTCATTAACACCGGGGAGCTGTTTTTT.

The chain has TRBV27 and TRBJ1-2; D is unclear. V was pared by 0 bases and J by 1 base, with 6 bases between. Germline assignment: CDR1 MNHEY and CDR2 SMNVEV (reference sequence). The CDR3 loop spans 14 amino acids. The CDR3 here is CASSLSPGNYGYTF. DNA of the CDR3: TGTGCCAGCAGTTTATCGCCGGGTAACTATGGCTACACCTTC.

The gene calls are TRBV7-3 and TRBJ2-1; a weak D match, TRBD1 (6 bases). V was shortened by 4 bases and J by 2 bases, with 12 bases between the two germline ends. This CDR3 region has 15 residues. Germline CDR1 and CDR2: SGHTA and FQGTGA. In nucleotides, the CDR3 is TGTGCCAGCAGCTACCCGGGACAAACCTACAATGAGCAGTTCTTC. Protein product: CASSYPGQTYNEQFF.